This T cell receptor (beta chain) comes out of a study of shared T cell receptors in the human thymus. The method was immunoSEQ multiplex PCR; TCRdb's version includes in-frame clones alone and lacks a portion of them. The sample contains about 660,000 clones, 70% to 90% of which appear only once. This CDR3 is built from 14 residues. Germline V lookup: CDR1 MNHEY, CDR2 SMNVEV (reference sequence). Between the trimmed V and J ends, which lost 5 bases and 4 bases, there was a span of 14 bases. This sample also appeared in a second study, on human thymus T cells. That publication notes: Resections removed during corrective heart surgery provided the thymus tissue used. The authors found apparently biased V and J gene usage in thymic and blood repertoires.

The TCR originated in a boy in the first two years of life with a congenital heart defect. This rearrangement joins TRBV27 to TRBJ1-1; maybe TRBD1 (6 bases). Sequencing was performed on thymocytes. CDR3 DNA sequence: TGTGCCAGCAGTGTAACAGGGATGGCCACTGAAGCTTTCTTT. Its translation: CASSVTGMATEAFF.